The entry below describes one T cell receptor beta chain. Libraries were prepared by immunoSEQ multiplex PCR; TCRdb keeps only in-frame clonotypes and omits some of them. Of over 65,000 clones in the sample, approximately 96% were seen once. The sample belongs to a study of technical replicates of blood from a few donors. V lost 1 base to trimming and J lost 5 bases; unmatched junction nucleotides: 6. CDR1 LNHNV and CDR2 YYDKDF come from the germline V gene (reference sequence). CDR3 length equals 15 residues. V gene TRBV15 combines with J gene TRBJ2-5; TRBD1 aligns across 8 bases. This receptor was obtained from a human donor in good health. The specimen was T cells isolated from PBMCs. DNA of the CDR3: TGTGCCACCAGCAGAGGAGACAGGGGCTGGGAGACCCAGTACTTC. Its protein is CATSRGDRGWETQYF.